The 14 T cell receptor beta chains below come from one sample, sequenced in a study of beta chain features in type 1 diabetes. As every portion of the isolated RNA was reverse transcribed, the sequencing read expressed TCRB transcripts. Generated by immunoSEQ multiplex PCR, the TCRdb table keeps only in-frame clones and is missing some. Among 400,000 to 550,000 clones, about an eighth were seen once, and the ten largest hold less than 0.06%. Material for sequencing was naive CD4+ T cells from blood. The source of these receptors is a young woman in good health.

This clone was recorded a few times. The chain recombines TRBV9 with TRBJ2-1; D is unclear. The CDR3 has 16 amino acids. V was pared by 0 bases and J by 0 bases, with 10 bases between. From germline, CDR1 is SGDLS and CDR2 YYNGEE. In DNA form, the CDR3 reads TGTGCCAGCAGCGTAGGGGGTTCGAGCTCCTACAATGAGCAGTTCTTC. This codes for CASSVGGSSSYNEQFF.

This chain uses TRBV7-9 with TRBJ1-2; a possible D gene is TRBD1 (5 bases). Germline-derived CDR1 and CDR2 are SEHNR and FQNEAQ (reference sequence). Trimming left V 2 bases short and J 6 bases short, with 10 bases between. The CDR3 has 13 amino acids. The CDR3 nucleotides read TGTGCCAGCAGCTTAATAGGGACGGATGGCTACACCTTC. Translating gives CASSLIGTDGYTF.

The CDR3 spells CASSPGLEYNEQFF. The CDR3 DNA reads as TGTGCCAGCAGCCCGGGACTAGAATACAATGAGCAGTTCTTC. The rearrangement links TRBV7-2 to TRBJ2-1; 8 bases are shared with TRBD2. Losses at the gene ends were 5 bases for V and 4 bases for J; bases not matched to a gene: 4. The germline gives CDR1 SGHTA, CDR2 FQGNSA. This CDR3 is 14 amino acids long.

This clone has a handful of counts. The chain joins TRBV10-3 to TRBJ2-3; no clear D. The CDR3 is 14 residues long. Germline V gene data show CDR1 as ENHRY and CDR2 as SYGVKD. Between the trimmed V and J ends, which lost 7 bases and 0 bases, there was a span of 11 bases. CDR3 sequence (DNA): TGTGCCATCAAGATCGCGACTAGCACAGATACGCAGTATTTT. The encoded protein is CAIKIATSTDTQYF.

The table lists this clone with a few counts. The germline gene is not matched at one end of the junction; a read error may be the cause. The chain uses TRBV7-7 and TRBJ2-5; no reliable D call. The germline gives CDR1 SSHAT, CDR2 FNYEAQ (reference sequence). The CDR3 spans 15 residues. DNA of the CDR3: TGTGCTAGCAGCTTTAATCCAGCGTTTCAAGAGACCCAGTACTTC. Residues: CASSFNPAFQETQYF.

This clone was detected only once. This CDR3 reads CASSRESTDTQYF. As DNA, the CDR3 is TGTGCCAGCAGTAGGGAATCCACAGATACGCAGTATTTT. The chain couples TRBV7-6 to TRBJ2-3; D not certain. CDR1 and CDR2 (germline): SGHVS, FNYEAQ. Trimming took 6 bases from V and 2 from J, leaving 9 bases between them. The CDR3 runs to 13 residues.

The J gene is TRBJ2-3, the V gene TRBV12-5; D not certain. Trimming cost V 6 bases and J 0 bases, with 13 bases left between them. The CDR3 has 15 residues. Germline CDR1 is LGHNT and CDR2 is FRNRAP. CDR3 in DNA: TGTGCTAGTGGCTCGGGTCCATATAGCACAGATACGCAGTATTTT. It is translated as CASGSGPYSTDTQYF.

The rearrangement uses TRBV5-1 and TRBJ2-5, with D perhaps given as TRBD1 or TRBD2 (5 bases each). Germline V gene data show CDR1 as SGHRS and CDR2 as YFSETQ. V gave up 0 bases and J gave up 3 bases, with 12 bases separating them. The CDR3 runs 15 residues. The DNA for the CDR3 is TGCGCCAGCAGCTTGGAGTGGGGGACCGAAGAGACCCAGTACTTC. It codes for CASSLEWGTEETQYF.

This clone was counted between two and nine times. This rearrangement joins TRBV6-5 to TRBJ1-6; D remains unclear. CDR3 length: 14 amino acids. V lost 7 bases, J lost 1 base, and 8 bases lay in between. Germline CDR1 is MNHEY and CDR2 is SVGAGI. Here the CDR3 reads CASTQRSYNSPLHF. CDR3 coding DNA: TGTGCCAGCACCCAAAGGTCCTATAATTCACCCCTCCACTTT.

This clone was found a few times. The chain combines TRBV2 with TRBJ2-5; D call uncertain. Germline V gene lookup returns CDR1 SNHLY and CDR2 FYNNEI. V was cut by 2 bases and J by 5 bases, with 3 bases left in between. The CDR3 length is 11 residues. This CDR3 reads CASSESETQYF. The CDR3 region has the DNA TGTGCCAGCAGTGAAAGCGAGACCCAGTACTTC.

As for this clone: Other nucleotide sequences from this sample produce the same CDR3. The CDR3 here is CAWSVRGNEQFF. As DNA, the CDR3 is TGTGCCTGGAGTGTGAGGGGGAACGAGCAGTTCTTC. V and J are TRBV30 and TRBJ2-1; possibly TRBD1 for D (6 bases). The CDR3 spans 12 residues. Germline values: CDR1 GTSNPN, CDR2 SVGIG (reference sequence). The V end was cut by 0 bases, the J end by 10 bases, with 10 bases between.

V gene TRBV7-2 combines with J gene TRBJ2-1, with 9 positions matching TRBD2. Trimming took 1 base from V and 7 from J; bases not matched to a gene: 5. CDR3 length: 15 residues. The germline V gene encodes CDR1 SGHTA and CDR2 FQGNSA. The CDR3 sequence is CASSLVAGVGNEQFF. CDR3 bases: TGTGCCAGCAGCTTAGTAGCGGGAGTGGGGAATGAGCAGTTCTTC.

This clone was detected a few times. This chain links TRBV11-3 with TRBJ2-1; 10 bases match TRBD2. After removal of 5 bases from V and 5 bases from J, the junction contained 6 bases not matched to a gene. This CDR3 has 15 residues. Germline CDR1 reads SGHNT; CDR2 reads YENEEA. CDR3 in DNA: TGTGCCAGCAGCCCGAGACTAGCGGGCGACAATGAGCAGTTCTTC. Translated, it gives CASSPRLAGDNEQFF.

This clone came up a few times. The chain is built from TRBV7-9 and TRBJ1-1; no definite D call. Trimming removed 4 bases at V and 5 bases at J, with 14 bases between. Germline V gene sequence: CDR1 SEHNR, CDR2 FQNEAQ (reference sequence). The CDR3 sequence is 14 residues long. CDR3 nucleotides: TGTGCCAGCAGCTCCGGCCTGATGGGTACTGAAGCTTTCTTT. Translated: CASSSGLMGTEAFF. Full variable domain (outside the CDR3, taken from reference TRBV7-9 and TRBJ1-1): DTGVSQNPRHKITKRGQNVTFRCDPISEHNRLYWYRQTLGQGPEFLTYFQNEAQLEKSRLLSDRFSAERPKGSFSTLEIQRTEQGDSAMYLCASSSGLMGTEAFFGQGTRLTVV.